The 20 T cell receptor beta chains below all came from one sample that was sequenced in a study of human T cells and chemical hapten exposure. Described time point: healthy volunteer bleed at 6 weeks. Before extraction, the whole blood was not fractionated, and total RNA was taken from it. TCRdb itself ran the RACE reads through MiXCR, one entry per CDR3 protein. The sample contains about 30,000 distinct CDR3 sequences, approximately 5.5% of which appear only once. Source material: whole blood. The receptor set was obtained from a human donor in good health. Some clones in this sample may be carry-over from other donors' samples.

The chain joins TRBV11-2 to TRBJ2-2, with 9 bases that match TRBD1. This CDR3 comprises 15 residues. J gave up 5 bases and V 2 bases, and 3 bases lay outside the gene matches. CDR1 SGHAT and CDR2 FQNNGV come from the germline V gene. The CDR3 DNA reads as TGTGCCAGCAGCTTATTGGGACAGGGAACCGGGGAGCTGTTTTTT. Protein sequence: CASSLLGQGTGELFF. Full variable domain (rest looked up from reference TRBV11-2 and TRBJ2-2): EAGVAQSPRYKIIEKRQSVAFWCNPISGHATLYWYQQILGQGPKLLIQFQNNGVVDDSQLPKDRFSAERLKGVDSTLKIQPAKLEDSAVYLCASSLLGQGTGELFFGEGSRLTVL.

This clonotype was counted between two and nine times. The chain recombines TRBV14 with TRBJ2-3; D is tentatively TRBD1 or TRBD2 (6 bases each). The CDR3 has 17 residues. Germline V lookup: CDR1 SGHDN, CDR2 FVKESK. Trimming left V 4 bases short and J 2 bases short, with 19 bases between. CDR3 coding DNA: TGTGCCAGCAGCCCCGGTGGGGGGCGGAGAACCACAGATACGCAGTATTTT. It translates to CASSPGGGRRTTDTQYF.

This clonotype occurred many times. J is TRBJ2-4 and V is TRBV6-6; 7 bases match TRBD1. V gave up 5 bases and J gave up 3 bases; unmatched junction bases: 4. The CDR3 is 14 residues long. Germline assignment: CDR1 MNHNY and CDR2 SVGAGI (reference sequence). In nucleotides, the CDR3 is TGTGCCAGCAGTCTTGGGACAGACAAAAACATTCAGTACTTC. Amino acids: CASSLGTDKNIQYF.

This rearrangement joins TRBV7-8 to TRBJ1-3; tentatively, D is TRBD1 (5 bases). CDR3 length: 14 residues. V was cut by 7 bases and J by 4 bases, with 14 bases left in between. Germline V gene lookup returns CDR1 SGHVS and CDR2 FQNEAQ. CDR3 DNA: TGTGCCAGCATCCCTGACAGAAGAGGAAACACCATATATTTT. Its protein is CASIPDRRGNTIYF.

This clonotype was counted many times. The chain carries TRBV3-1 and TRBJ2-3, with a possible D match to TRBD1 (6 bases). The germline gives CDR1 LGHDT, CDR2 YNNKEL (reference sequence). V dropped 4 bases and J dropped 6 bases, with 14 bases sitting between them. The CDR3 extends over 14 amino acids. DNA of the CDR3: TGTGCCAGCAGCCGGGATAGGGGGAGTGATACGCAGTATTTT. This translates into CASSRDRGSDTQYF.

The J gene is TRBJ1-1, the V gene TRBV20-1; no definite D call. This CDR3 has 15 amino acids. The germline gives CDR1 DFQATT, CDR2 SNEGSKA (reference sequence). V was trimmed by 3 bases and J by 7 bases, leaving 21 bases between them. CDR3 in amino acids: CSASRRGGSSFEAFF. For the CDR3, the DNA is TGCAGTGCTAGCCGACGCGGCGGATCAAGTTTTGAAGCTTTCTTT.

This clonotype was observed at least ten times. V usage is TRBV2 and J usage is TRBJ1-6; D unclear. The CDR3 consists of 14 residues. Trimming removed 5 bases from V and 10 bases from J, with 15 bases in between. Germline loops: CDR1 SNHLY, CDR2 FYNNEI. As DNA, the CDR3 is TGTGCCAGCAGTCCGGAATTCGGAGGCTCACCCCTCCACTTT. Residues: CASSPEFGGSPLHF. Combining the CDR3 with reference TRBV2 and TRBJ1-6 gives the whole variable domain EPEVTQTPSHQVTQMGQEVILRCVPISNHLYFYWYRQILGQKVEFLVSFYNNEISEKSEIFDDQFSVERPDGSNFTLKIRSTKLEDSAMYFCASSPEFGGSPLHFGNGTRLTVT.

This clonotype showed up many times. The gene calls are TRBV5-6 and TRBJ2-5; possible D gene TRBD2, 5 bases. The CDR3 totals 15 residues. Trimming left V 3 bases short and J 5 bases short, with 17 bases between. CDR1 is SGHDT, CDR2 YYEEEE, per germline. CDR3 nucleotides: TGTGCCAGCAGCTCCCTGCGGGCTTCCTGGGAGACCCAGTACTTC. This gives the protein CASSSLRASWETQYF.

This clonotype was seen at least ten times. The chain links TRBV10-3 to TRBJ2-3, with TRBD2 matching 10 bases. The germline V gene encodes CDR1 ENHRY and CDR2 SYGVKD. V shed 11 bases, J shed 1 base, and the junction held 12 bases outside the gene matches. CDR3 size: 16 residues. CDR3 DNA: TGTGCCCTCGGGGTAGCGGGAGGAGGAGGCACAGATACGCAGTATTTT. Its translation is CALGVAGGGGTDTQYF.

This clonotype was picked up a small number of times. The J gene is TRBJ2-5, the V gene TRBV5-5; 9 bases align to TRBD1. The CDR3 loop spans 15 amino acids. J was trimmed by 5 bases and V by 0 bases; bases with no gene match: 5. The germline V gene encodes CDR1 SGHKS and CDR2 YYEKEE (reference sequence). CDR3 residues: CASSLATGGAETQYF. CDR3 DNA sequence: TGTGCCAGCAGCTTGGCTACAGGGGGCGCGGAGACCCAGTACTTC. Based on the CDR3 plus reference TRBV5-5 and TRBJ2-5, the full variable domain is DAGVTQSPTHLIKTRGQQVTLRCSPISGHKSVSWYQQVLGQGPQFIFQYYEKEERGRGNFPDRFSARQFPNYSSELNVNALLLGDSALYLCASSLATGGAETQYFGPGTRLLVL.

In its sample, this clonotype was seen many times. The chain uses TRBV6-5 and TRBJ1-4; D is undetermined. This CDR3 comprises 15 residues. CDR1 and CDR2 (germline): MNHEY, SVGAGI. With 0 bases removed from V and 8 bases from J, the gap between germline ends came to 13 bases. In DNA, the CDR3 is TGTGCCAGCAGTTACTCGACCGGGGTAGGAGAAAAACTGTTTTTT. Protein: CASSYSTGVGEKLFF.

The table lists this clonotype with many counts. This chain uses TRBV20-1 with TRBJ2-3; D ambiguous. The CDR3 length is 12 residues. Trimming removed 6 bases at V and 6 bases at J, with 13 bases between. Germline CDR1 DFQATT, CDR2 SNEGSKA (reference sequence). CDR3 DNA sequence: TGCAGTGCCAGGACCAGCTGGGATACGCAGTATTTT. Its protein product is CSARTSWDTQYF.

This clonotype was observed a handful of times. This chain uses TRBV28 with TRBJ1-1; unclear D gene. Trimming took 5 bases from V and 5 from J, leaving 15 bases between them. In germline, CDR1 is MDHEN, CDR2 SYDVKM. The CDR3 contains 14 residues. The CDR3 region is CASSLYHRVTEAFF. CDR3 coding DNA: TGTGCCAGCAGTCTTTATCACCGGGTGACTGAAGCTTTCTTT.

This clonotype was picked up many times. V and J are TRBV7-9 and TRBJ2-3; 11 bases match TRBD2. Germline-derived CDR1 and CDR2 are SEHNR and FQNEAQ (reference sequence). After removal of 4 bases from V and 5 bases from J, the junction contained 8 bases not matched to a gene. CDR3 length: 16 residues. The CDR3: CASSSIAGGPIDTQYF. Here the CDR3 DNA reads TGTGCCAGCAGCTCGATAGCGGGGGGGCCGATAGATACGCAGTATTTT.

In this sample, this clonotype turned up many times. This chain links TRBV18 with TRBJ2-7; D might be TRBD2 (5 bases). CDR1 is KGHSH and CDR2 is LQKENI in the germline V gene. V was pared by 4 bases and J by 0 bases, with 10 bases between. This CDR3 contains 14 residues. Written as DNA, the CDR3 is TGTGCCAGCTCACTTTATGGGAGCTCCTACGAGCAGTACTTC. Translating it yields CASSLYGSSYEQYF.

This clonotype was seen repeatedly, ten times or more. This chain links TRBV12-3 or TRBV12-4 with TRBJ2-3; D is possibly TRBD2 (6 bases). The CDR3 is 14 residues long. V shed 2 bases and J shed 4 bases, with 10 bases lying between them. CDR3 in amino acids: CASSLRDLADTQYF. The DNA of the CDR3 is TGTGCCAGCAGTTTAAGGGACTTGGCAGATACGCAGTATTTT.

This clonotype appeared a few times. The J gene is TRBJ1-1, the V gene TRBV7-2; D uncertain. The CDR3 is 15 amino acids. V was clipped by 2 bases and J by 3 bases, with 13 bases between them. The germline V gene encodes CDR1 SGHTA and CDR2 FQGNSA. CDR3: CASSLLGPTDTEAFF. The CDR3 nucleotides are TGTGCCAGCAGCTTACTAGGTCCCACGGACACTGAAGCTTTCTTT.

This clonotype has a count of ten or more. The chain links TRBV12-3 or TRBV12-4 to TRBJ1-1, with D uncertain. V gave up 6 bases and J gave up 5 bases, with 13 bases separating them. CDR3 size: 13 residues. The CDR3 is CASRVGRWTEAFF. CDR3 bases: TGTGCCAGCAGGGTAGGGAGGTGGACTGAAGCTTTCTTT.

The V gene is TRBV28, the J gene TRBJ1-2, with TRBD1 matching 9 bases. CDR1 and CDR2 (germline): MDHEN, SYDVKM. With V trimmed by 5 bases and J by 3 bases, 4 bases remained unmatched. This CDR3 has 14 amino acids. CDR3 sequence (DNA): TGTGCCAGCAGTCCAACAGGGGGCGACTATGGCTACACCTTC. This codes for CASSPTGGDYGYTF.

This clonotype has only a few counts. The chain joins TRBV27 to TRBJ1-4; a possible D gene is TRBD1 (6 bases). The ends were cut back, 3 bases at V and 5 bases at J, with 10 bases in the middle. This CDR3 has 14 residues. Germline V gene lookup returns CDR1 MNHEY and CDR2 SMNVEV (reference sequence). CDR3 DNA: TGTGCCAGCAGTTTCACCGGACAGAATGAAAAACTGTTTTTT. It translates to CASSFTGQNEKLFF. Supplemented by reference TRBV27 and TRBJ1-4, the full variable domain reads EAQVTQNPRYLITVTGKKLTVTCSQNMNHEYMSWYRQDPGLGLRQIYYSMNVEVTDKGDVPEGYKVSRKEKRNFPLILESPSPNQTSLYFCASSFTGQNEKLFFGSGTQLSVL.